This T cell receptor beta chain comes out of a study of long-term antiretroviral therapy in people with HIV. The assay, immunoSEQ v3.0, was run at survey level. Some clones are missing from TCRdb's copy, which holds only in-frame ones; the method was immunoSEQ multiplex PCR. The table records 30,000 to 40,000 clones, roughly four fifths of them present only once. The length of the CDR3 is 13 residues. The ends were cut back, 2 bases at V and 6 bases at J, with 11 bases in the middle. Germline values: CDR1 SGHNT, CDR2 YYREEE (reference sequence). Remarks on this clone: Its antigen is unknown.

Study observations and caveats: Blood specimens, gathered between about 2004 and 2018, were possibly obtained under older ART regimens.

This chain uses TRBV5-4 with TRBJ1-2, with D unclear. Sequenced here: unsorted PBMCs, sampled 1 year after starting antiretroviral therapy. The TCR sequence derives from a man between 18 and 35 years old with HIV. For the CDR3, the DNA is TGTGCCAGCAGCTTCAGAGCGAGGGATGGCTACACCTTC. Translation gives CASSFRARDGYTF. Filled out from reference TRBV5-4 and TRBJ1-2, the complete variable domain reads ETGVTQSPTHLIKTRGQQVTLRCSSQSGHNTVSWYQQALGQGPQFIFQYYREEENGRGNFPPRFSGLQFPNYSSELNVNALELDDSALYLCASSFRARDGYTFGSGTRLTVV.